The present entry profiles one TCR beta chain with its context. The protocol was immunoSEQ multiplex PCR, while the TCRdb copy is restricted to in-frame clones and leaves out a portion. Of 100,000 to 150,000 clones in the sample, about 79% are singletons; the top ten hold approximately 2.4%. CDR1 is ENHRY, CDR2 SYGVKD, per germline. V was clipped by 7 bases and J by 7 bases, with 16 bases between them. The CDR3 runs 13 residues. These data originate in a study of blood T cell repertoires in COVID-19. The rearrangement links TRBV10-3 to TRBJ1-1; no clear D. Sequencing was performed on peripheral blood. This TCR came from a man between 70 and 80 years old with acute or convalescent COVID-19. CDR3 sequence (DNA): TGTGCCATCAATCAGTGGCCCGGGGATGAAGCTTTCTTT. This sequence encodes CAINQWPGDEAFF.